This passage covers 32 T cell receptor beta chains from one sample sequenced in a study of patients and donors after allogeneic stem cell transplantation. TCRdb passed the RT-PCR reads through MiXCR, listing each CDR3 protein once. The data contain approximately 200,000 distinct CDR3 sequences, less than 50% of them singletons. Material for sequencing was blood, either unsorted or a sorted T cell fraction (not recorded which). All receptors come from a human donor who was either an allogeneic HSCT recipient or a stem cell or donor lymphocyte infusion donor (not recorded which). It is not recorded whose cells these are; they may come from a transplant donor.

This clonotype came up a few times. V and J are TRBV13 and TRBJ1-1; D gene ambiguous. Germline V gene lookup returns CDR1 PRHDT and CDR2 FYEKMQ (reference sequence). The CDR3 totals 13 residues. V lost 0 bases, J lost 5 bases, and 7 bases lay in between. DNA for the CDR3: TGTGCCAGCAGCTTAGGCGGCAGGACTGAAGCTTTCTTT. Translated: CASSLGGRTEAFF.

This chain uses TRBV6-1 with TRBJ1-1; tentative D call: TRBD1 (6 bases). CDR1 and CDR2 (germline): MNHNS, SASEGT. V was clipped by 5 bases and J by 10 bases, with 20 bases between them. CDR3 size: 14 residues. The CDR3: CASSQLGQPYAAFF. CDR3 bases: TGTGCCAGCAGTCAGTTAGGACAGCCCTACGCAGCTTTCTTT.

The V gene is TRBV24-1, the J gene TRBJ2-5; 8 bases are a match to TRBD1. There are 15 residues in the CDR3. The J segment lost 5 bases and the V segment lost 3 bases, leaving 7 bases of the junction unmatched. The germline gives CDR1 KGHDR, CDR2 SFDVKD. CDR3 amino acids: CATSDPGTGGETQYF. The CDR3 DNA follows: TGTGCCACCAGTGATCCCGGGACAGGAGGGGAGACCCAGTACTTC.

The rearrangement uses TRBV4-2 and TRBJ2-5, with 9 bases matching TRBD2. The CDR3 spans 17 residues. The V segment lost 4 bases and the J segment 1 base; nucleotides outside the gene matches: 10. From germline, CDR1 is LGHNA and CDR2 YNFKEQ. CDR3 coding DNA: TGTGCCAGCAGCCCACTGTCGCGCGGGGGGGCCCAAGAGACCCAGTACTTC. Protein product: CASSPLSRGGAQETQYF.

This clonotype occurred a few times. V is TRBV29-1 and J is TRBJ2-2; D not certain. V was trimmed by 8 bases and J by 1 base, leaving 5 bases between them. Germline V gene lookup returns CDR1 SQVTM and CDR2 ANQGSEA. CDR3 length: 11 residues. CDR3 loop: CSTMNTGELFF. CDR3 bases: TGCAGCACCATGAACACCGGGGAGCTGTTTTTT.

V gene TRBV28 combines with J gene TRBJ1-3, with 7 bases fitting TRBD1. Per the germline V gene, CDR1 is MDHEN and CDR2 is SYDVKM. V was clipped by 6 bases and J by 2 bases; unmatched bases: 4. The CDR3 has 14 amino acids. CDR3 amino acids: CASRQGVTGNTIYF. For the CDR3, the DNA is TGTGCCAGCAGGCAGGGGGTAACTGGAAACACCATATATTTT.

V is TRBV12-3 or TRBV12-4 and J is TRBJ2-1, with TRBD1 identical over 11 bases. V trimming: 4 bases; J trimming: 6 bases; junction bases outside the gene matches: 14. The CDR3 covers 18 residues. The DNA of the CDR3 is TGTGCCAGCAGTTCAAGGACAGGGGGCCTCCCCTTCGGCAATGAGCAGTTCTTC. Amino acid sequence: CASSSRTGGLPFGNEQFF.

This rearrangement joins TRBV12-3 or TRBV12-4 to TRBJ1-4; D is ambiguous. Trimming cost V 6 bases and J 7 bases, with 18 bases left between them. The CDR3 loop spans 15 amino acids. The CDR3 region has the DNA TGTGCCAGCAGCCACGACCCTGTGTTGGGTGAAAAACTGTTTTTT. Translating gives CASSHDPVLGEKLFF.

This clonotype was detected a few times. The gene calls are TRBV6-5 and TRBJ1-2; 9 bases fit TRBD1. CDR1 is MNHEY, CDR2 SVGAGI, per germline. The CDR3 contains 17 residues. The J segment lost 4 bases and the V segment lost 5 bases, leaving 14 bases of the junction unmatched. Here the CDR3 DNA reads TGTGCCAGCAGTCCGACAGGGGGTAAGAGGAGAAGCTATGGCTACACCTTC. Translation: CASSPTGGKRRSYGYTF.

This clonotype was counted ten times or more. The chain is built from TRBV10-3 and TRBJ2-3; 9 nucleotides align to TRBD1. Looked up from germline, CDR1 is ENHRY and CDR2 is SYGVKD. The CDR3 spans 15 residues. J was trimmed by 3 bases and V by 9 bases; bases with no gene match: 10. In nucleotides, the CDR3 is TGTGCCATAACCCGGACAGGGGAATCAACAGATACGCAGTATTTT. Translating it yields CAITRTGESTDTQYF.

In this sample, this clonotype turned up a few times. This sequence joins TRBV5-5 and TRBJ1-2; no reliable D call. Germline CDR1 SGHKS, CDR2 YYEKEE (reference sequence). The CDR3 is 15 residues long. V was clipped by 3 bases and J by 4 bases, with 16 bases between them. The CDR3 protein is CASSSFETVSYGYTF. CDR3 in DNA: TGTGCCAGCAGCTCTTTTGAAACTGTTTCCTATGGCTACACCTTC.

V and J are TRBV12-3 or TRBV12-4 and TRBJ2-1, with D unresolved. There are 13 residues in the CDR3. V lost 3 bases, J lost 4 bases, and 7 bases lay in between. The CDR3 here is CASSFGPYNEQFF. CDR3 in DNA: TGTGCCAGCAGTTTTGGACCTTACAATGAGCAGTTCTTC.

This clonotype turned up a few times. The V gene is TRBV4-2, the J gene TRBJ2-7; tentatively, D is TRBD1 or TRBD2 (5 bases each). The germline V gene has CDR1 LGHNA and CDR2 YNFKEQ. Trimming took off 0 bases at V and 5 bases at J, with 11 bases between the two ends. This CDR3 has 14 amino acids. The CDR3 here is CASSQEFRGDEQYF. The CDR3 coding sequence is TGTGCCAGCAGCCAAGAGTTTCGAGGGGACGAGCAGTACTTC.

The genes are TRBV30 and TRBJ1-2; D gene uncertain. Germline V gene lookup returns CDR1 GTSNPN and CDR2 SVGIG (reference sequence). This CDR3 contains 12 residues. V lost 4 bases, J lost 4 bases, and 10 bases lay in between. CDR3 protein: CAWKQNGYGYTF. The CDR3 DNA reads TGTGCCTGGAAACAGAACGGCTATGGCTACACCTTC.

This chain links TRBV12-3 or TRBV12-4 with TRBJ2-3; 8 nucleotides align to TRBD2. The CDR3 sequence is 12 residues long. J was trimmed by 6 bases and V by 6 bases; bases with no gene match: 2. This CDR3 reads CASRPGGDTQYF. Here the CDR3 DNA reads TGTGCCAGCAGGCCGGGAGGGGATACGCAGTATTTT.

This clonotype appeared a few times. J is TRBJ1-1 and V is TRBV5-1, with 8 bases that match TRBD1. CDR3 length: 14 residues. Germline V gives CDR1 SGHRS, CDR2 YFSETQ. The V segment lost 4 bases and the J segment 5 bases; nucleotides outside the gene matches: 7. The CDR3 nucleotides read TGCGCCAGCAGCCAGGGGGCTACAGGGACTGAAGCTTTCTTT. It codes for CASSQGATGTEAFF.

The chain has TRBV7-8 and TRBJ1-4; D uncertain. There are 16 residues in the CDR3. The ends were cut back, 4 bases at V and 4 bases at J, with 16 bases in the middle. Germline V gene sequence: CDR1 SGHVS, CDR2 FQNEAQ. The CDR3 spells CASSYPGLLSNEKLFF. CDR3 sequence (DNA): TGTGCCAGCAGCTACCCGGGCCTTTTGAGTAATGAAAAACTGTTTTTT.

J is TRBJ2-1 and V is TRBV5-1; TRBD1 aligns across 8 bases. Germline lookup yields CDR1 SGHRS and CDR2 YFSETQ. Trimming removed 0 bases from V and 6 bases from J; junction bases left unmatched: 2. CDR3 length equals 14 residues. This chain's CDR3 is CASSLGTGINEQFF. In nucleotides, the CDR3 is TGCGCCAGCAGCTTGGGGACAGGGATCAATGAGCAGTTCTTC.

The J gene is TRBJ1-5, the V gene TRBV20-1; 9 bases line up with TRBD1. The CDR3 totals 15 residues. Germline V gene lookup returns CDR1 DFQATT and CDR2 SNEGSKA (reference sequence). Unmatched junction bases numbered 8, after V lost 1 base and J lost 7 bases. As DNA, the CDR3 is TGCAGTGCTAGAGGCAGGACAGGGGTTCGGCAGCCCCAGCATTTT. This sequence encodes CSARGRTGVRQPQHF.

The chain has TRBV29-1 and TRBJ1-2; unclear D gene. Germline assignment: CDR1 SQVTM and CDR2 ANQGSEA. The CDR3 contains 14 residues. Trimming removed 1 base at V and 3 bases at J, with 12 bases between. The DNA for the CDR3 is TGCAGCGTTGAAGGAAGGGAGTACGACTATGGCTACACCTTC. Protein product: CSVEGREYDYGYTF.

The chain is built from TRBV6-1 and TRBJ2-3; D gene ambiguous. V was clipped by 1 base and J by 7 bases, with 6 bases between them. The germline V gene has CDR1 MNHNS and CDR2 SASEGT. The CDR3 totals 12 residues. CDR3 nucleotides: TGTGCCAGCAGTGAAGGAGGCTATACGCAGTATTTT. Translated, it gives CASSEGGYTQYF.

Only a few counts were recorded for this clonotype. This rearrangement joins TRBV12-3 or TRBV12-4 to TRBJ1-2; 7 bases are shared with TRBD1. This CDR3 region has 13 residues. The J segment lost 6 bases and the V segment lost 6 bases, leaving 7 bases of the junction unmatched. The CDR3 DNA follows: TGTGCCAGCAGCCCTGACAGGGACCATGGCTACACCTTC. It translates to CASSPDRDHGYTF.

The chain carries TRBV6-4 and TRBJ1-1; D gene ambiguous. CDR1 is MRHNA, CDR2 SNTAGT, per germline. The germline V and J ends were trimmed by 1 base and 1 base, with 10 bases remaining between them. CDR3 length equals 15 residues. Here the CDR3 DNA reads TGTGCCAGCAGTGACTATGCCCGGGGGAACACTGAAGCTTTCTTT. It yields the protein CASSDYARGNTEAFF.

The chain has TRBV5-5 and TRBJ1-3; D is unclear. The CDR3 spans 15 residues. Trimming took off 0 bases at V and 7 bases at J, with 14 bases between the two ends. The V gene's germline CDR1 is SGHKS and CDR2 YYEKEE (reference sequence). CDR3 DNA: TGTGCCAGCAGCTTGGAACAGCCGATCAGGAACACCATATATTTT. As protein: CASSLEQPIRNTIYF.

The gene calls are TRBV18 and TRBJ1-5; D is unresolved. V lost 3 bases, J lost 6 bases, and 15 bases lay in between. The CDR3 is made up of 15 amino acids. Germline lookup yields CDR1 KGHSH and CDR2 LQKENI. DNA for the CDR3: TGTGCCAGCTCACCTCATCCCACCGGCAGTCAGCCCCAGCATTTT. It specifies CASSPHPTGSQPQHF.

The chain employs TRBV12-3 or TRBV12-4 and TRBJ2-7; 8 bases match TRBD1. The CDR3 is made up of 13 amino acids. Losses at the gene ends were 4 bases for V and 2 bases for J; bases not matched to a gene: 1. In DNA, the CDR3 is TGTGCCAGCAGTTGGGACAGGCCCTACGAGCAGTACTTC. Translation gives CASSWDRPYEQYF.

The CDR3 here is CASSSRRQETQYF. The CDR3 nucleotides are TGTGCCAGCAGCTCCCGGAGACAAGAGACCCAGTACTTC. This sequence joins TRBV7-2 and TRBJ2-5; no clear D gene. CDR3 length: 13 amino acids. Trimming removed 4 bases from V and 2 bases from J, with 8 bases in between. CDR1 is SGHTA and CDR2 is FQGNSA in the germline V gene. Looking up the rest from reference TRBV7-2 and TRBJ2-5 gives the full variable domain: GAGVSQSPSNKVTEKGKDVELRCDPISGHTALYWYRQSLGQGLEFLIYFQGNSAPDKSGLPSDRFSAERTGGSVSTLTIQRTQQEDSAVYLCASSSRRQETQYFGPGTRLLVL.

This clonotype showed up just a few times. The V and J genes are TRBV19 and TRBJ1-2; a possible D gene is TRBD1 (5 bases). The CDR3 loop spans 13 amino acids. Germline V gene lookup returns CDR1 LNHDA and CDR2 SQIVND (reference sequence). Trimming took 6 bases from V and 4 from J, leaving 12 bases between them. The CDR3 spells CASRPGTFYGYTF. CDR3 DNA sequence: TGTGCCAGTAGGCCCGGGACCTTCTATGGCTACACCTTC.

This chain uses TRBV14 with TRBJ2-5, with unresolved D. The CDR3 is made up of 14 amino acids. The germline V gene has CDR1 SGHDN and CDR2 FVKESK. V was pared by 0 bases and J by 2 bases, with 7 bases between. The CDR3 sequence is CASSQDTVQETQYF. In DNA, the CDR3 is TGTGCCAGCAGCCAAGATACAGTTCAAGAGACCCAGTACTTC.

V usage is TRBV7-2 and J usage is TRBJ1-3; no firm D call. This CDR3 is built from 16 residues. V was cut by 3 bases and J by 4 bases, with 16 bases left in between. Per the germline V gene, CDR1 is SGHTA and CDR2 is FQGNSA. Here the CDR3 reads CASSFSRGLGGNTIYF. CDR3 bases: TGTGCCAGCAGCTTTAGCCGTGGGTTGGGGGGAAACACCATATATTTT.

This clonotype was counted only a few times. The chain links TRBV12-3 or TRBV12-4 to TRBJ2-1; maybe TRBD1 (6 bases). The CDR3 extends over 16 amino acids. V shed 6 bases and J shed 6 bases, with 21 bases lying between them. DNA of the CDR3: TGTGCCAGCAGCTTGGGGGCCGTAAGTTCACCCAATGAGCAGTTCTTC. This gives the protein CASSLGAVSSPNEQFF.

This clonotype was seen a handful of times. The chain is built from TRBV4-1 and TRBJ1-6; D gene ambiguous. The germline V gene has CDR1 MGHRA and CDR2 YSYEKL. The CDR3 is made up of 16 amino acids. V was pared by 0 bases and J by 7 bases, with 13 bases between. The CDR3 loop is CASSQESAARNSPLHF. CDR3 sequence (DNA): TGCGCCAGCAGCCAAGAATCGGCCGCTCGGAATTCACCCCTCCACTTT.